Listed here is a single T cell receptor (beta chain). As yet, its antigen is unknown. Genomic DNA constituted the template upon which TCR beta VDJ and CDR3 profiling was performed. TCRdb processed the reads anew with MiXCR; each CDR3 protein has one entry. The sample has about 400,000 distinct CDR3 sequences; about 70% are singletons. The data were obtained in a study of CD8+CD57+ T cells in acquired aplastic anemia. On the study more broadly: Recorded DNA amounts for sorted CD4+ and CD8+ cells had an average of 3.2 ug. Healthy donor CD4+ samples were sequenced to a depth that averaged around 9.9 million reads. The study's findings and limits: Shared by patients and controls, nearly 30 CD8+ CDR3s were abundant in patients.

The sequenced sample was sorted CD4+, CD8+, or CD8+CD57+ T cells (not recorded which) from PBMCs. The clonotype comes from a human donor in good health, serving as a control.

CDR3 DNA sequence: TGTGCCACCAGCGGCAGGGGGACTAATGAAAAACTGTTTTTT. Residues: CATSGRGTNEKLFF. The chain joins TRBV15 to TRBJ1-4, with TRBD1 identical over 7 bases. Germline-derived CDR1 and CDR2 are LNHNV and YYDKDF (reference sequence). The CDR3 spans 14 residues. Germline trimming cut 5 bases from V and 2 bases from J; bases unmatched to any gene: 2.